This TCR beta chain is drawn from a study of cytomegalovirus exposure and HLA in healthy donors. Study-wide background: The platform used for the roughly 130 validation repertoires matched that of the approximately 670 first-cohort repertoires, a later analysis reported.

This CDR3 region has 16 residues. Germline V gene data show CDR1 as SGHTA and CDR2 as FQGNSA. Trimming removed 1 base at V and 4 bases at J, with 16 bases between. A word on this clone: The antigen is undetermined.

Broader study findings: Listed as cytomegalovirus-associated were around 160 TCR beta chains. In vitro experiments confirmed that three CMV-associated chains were specific for CMV antigens. Diagnosis of cytomegalovirus status made by the classifier reportedly showed high specificity and sensitivity.

Profiled with immunoSEQ multiplex PCR; TCRdb holds only in-frame clones, not every one. The table shows about 120,000 clones, with approximately 86% occurring only once. Sequencing was carried out using PBMCs. The TCR was taken from a man between 18 and 29 years old in good health and CMV-seropositive. The chain uses TRBV7-2 and TRBJ1-2, with D hard to call. The CDR3 reads CASSLDFNPSSYGYTF. CDR3 in DNA: TGTGCCAGCAGCTTAGATTTTAACCCATCTAGCTATGGCTACACCTTC. The entire variable domain, with the rest obtained from reference TRBV7-2 and TRBJ1-2, is as follows: GAGVSQSPSNKVTEKGKDVELRCDPISGHTALYWYRQSLGQGLEFLIYFQGNSAPDKSGLPSDRFSAERTGGSVSTLTIQRTQQEDSAVYLCASSLDFNPSSYGYTFGSGTRLTVV.